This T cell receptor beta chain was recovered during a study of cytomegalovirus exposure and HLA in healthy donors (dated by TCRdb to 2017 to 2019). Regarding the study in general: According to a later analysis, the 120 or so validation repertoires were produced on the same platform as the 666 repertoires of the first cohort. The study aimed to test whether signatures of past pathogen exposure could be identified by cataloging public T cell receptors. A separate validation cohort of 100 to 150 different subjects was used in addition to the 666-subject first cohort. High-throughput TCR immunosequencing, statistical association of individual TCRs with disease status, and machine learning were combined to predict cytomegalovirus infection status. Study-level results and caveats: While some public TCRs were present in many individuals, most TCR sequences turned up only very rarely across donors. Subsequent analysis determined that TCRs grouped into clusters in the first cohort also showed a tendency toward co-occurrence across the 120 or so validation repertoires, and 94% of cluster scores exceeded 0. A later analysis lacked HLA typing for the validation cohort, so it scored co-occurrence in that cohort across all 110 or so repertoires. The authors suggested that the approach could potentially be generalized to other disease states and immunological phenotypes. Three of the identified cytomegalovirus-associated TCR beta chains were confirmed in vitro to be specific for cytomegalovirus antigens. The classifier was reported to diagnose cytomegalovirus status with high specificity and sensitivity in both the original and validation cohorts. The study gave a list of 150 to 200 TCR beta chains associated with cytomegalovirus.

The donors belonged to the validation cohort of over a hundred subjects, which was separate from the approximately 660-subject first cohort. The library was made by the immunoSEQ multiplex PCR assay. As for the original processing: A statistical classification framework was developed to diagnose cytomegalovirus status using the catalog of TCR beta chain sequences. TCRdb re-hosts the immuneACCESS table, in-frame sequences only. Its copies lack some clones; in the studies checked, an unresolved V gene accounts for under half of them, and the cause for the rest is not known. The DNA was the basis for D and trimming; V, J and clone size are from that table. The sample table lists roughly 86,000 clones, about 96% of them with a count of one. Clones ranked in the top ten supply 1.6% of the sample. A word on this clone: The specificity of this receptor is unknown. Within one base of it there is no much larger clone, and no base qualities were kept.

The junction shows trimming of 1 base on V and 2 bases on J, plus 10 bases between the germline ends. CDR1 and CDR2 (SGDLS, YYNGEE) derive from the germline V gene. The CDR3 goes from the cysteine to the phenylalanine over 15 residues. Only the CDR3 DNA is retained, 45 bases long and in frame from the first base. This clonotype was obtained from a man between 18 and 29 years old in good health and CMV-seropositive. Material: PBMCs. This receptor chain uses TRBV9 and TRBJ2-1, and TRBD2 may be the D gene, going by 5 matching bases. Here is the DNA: TGTGCCAGCAGCGTATTCGGGAAAACCTACAATGAGCAGTTCTTC. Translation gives CASSVFGKTYNEQFF.